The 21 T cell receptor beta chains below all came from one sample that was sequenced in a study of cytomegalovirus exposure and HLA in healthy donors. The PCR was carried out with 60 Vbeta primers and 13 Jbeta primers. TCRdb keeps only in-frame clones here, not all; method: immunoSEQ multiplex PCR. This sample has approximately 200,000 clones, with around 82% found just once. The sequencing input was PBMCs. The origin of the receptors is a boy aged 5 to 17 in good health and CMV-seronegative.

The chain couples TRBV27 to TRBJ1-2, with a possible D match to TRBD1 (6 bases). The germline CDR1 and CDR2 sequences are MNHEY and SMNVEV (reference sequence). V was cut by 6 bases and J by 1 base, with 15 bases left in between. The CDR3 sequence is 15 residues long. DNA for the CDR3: TGTGCCAGCAGGTCCGGACAGAGAAGTAACTATGGCTACACCTTC. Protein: CASRSGQRSNYGYTF.

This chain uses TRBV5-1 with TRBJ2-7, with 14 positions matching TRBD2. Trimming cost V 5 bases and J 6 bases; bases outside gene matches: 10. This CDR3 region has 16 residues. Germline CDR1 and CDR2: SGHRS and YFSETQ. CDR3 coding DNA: TGCGCCAGCAGTCTCGGACTAGCGGGAGGTCTTGTCGAGCAGTACTTC. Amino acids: CASSLGLAGGLVEQYF.

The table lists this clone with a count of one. DNA of the CDR3: TGTGCCACCAGCAGAGCAGGGAGGGATGAAAAACTGTTTTTT. Translated: CATSRAGRDEKLFF. The chain is built from TRBV15 and TRBJ1-4; TRBD1 is a possible D gene (5 bases). Germline V CDR1 and CDR2: LNHNV, YYDKDF (reference sequence). CDR3 length equals 14 residues. V was pared by 1 base and J by 6 bases, with 9 bases between.

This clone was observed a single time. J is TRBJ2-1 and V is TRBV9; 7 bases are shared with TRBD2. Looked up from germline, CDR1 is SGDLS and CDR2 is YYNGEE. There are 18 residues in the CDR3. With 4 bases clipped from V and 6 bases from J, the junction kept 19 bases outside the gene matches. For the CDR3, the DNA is TGTGCCAGCAGCCCAAGTTCAGCGGGATCGCGGGGTAGCAATGAGCAGTTCTTC. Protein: CASSPSSAGSRGSNEQFF. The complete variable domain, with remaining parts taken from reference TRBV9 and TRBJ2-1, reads DSGVTQTPKHLITATGQRVTLRCSPRSGDLSVYWYQQSLDQGLQFLIQYYNGEERAKGNILERFSAQQFPDLHSELNLSSLELGDSALYFCASSPSSAGSRGSNEQFFGPGTRLTVL.

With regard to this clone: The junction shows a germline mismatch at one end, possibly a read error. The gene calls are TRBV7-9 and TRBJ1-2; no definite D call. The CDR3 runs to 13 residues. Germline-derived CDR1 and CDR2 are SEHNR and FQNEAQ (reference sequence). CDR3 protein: CSSSFKERGGYTF. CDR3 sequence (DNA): TGTTCCAGCAGCTTTAAGGAACGGGGTGGCTACACCTTC.

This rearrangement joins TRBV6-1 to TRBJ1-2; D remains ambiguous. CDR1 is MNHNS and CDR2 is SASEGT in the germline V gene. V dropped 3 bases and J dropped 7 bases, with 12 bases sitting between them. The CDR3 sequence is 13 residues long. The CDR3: CASSEVALRGYTF. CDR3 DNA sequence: TGTGCCAGCAGTGAGGTGGCCCTCCGTGGCTACACCTTC.

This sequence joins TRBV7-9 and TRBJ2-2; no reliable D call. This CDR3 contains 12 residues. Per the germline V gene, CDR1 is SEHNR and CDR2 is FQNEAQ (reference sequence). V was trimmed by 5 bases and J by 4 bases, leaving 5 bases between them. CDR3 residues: CASSPTTGELFF. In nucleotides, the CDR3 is TGTGCCAGCAGCCCTACCACCGGGGAGCTGTTTTTT.

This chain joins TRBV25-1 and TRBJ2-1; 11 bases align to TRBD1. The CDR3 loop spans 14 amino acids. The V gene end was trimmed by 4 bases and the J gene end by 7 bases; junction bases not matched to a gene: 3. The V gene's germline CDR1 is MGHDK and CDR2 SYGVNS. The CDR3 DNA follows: TGTGCCAGCAGTGGGACAGGGGGCTTGAATGAGCAGTTCTTC. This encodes CASSGTGGLNEQFF. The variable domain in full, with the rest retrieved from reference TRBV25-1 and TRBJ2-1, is EADIYQTPRYLVIGTGKKITLECSQTMGHDKMYWYQQDPGMELHLIHYSYGVNSTEKGDLSSESTVSRIRTEHFPLTLESARPSHTSQYLCASSGTGGLNEQFFGPGTRLTVL.

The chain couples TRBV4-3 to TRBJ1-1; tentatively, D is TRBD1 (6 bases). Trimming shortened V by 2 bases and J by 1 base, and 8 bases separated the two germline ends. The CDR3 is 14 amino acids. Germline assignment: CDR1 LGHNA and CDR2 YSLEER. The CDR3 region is CASSQTTGNTEAFF. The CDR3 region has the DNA TGCGCCAGCAGCCAAACGACAGGGAACACTGAAGCTTTCTTT.

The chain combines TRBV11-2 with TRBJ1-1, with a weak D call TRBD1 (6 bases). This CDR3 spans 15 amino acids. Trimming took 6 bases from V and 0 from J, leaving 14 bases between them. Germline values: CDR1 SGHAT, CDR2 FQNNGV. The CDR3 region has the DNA TGTGCCAGCAGTTTCCTAACAGGGTTGAACACTGAAGCTTTCTTT. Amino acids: CASSFLTGLNTEAFF. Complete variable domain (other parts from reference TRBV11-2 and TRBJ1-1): EAGVAQSPRYKIIEKRQSVAFWCNPISGHATLYWYQQILGQGPKLLIQFQNNGVVDDSQLPKDRFSAERLKGVDSTLKIQPAKLEDSAVYLCASSFLTGLNTEAFFGQGTRLTVV.

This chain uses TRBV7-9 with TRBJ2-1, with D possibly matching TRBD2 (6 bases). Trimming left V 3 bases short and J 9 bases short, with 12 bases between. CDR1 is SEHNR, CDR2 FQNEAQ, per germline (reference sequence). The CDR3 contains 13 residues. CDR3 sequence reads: CASSFGREGEQFF. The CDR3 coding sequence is TGTGCCAGCAGCTTTGGGCGGGAAGGTGAGCAGTTCTTC.

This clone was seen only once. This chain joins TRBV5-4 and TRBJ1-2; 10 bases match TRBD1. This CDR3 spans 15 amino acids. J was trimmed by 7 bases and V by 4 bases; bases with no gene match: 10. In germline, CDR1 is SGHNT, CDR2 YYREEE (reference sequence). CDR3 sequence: CASSLERRTGGGYTF. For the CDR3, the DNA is TGTGCCAGCAGCCTCGAGCGTCGGACAGGGGGTGGCTACACCTTC.

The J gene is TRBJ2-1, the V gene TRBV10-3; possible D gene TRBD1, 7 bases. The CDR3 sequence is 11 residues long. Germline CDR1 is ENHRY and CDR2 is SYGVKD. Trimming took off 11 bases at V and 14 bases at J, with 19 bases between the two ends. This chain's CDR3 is CASQAGGNKFF. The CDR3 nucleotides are TGTGCCTCCCAGGCAGGGGGGAATAAGTTCTTC.

This CDR3 reads CASSPTSQQETQYF. DNA for the CDR3: TGTGCCAGCAGCCCCACATCCCAGCAAGAGACCCAGTACTTC. V is TRBV7-9 and J is TRBJ2-5; D gene ambiguous. The V and J ends lost 5 bases and 2 bases respectively, with 12 bases between them. The CDR3 spans 14 residues. CDR1 is SEHNR, CDR2 FQNEAQ, per germline (reference sequence).

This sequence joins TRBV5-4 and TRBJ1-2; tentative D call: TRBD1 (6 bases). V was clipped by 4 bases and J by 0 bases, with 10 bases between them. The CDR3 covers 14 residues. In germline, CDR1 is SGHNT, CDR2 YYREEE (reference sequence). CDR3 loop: CASSVGHPNYGYTF. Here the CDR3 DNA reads TGTGCCAGCAGCGTGGGACACCCTAACTATGGCTACACCTTC.

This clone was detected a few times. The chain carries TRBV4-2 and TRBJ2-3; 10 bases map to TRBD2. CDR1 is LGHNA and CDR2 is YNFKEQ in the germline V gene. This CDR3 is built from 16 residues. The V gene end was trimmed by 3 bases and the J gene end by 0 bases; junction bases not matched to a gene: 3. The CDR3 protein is CASSHGTSDSTDTQYF. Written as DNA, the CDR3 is TGTGCCAGCAGCCATGGGACTAGCGACAGCACAGATACGCAGTATTTT.

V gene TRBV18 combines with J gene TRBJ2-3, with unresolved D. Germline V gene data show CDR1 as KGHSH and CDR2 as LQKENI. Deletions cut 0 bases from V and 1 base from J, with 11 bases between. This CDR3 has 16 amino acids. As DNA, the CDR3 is TGTGCCAGCTCACCACCCGCCAGGATACGCACAGATACGCAGTATTTT. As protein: CASSPPARIRTDTQYF.

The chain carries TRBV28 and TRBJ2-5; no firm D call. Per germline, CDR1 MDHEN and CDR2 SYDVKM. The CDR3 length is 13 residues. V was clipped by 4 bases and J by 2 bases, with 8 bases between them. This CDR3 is CASSSWAQETQYF. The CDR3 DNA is TGTGCCAGCAGTTCCTGGGCTCAAGAGACCCAGTACTTC. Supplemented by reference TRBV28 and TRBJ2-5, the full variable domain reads DVKVTQSSRYLVKRTGEKVFLECVQDMDHENMFWYRQDPGLGLRLIYFSYDVKMKEKGDIPEGYSVSREKKERFSLILESASTNQTSMYLCASSSWAQETQYFGPGTRLLVL.

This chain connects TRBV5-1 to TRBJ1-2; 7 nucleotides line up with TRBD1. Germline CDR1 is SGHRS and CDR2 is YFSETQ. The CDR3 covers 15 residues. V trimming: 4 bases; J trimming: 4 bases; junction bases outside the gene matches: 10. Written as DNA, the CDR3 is TGCGCCAGCAGCATATTGACAGGGAGATTCTATGGCTACACCTTC. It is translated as CASSILTGRFYGYTF.

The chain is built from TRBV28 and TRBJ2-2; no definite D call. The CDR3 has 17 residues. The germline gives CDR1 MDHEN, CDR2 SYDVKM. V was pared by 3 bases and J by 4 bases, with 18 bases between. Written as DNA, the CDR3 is TGTGCCAGCAGTTTTTATCGGTTTTGGTACAGCACCGGGGAGCTGTTTTTT. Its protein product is CASSFYRFWYSTGELFF.

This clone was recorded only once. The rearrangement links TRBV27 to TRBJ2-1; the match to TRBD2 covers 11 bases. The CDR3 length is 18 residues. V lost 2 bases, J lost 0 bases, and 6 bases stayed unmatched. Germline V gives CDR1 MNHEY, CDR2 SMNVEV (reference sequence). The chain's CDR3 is CASSLRLAGLSSYNEQFF. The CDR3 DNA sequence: TGTGCCAGCAGTTTAAGACTAGCGGGACTCTCCTCCTACAATGAGCAGTTCTTC.